The source of this T cell receptor (beta chain) is a study of identical twins. This clonotype was recorded at least ten times. One entry per CDR3 protein, called by TCRdb with MiXCR from the 5' RACE reads. The sample has hundreds of thousands of distinct CDR3 sequences; around 6% are singletons. Trimming at V came to 2 bases and at J to 0 bases, leaving 12 bases not matched to a gene. Germline lookup yields CDR1 DFQATT and CDR2 SNEGSKA (reference sequence). This CDR3 region has 20 residues. The sequenced sample consisted of naive T cells sorted from blood. This chain links TRBV20-1 with TRBJ2-1, with TRBD2 matching over 14 bases. The receptor was isolated from a man aged 18-30 years in good health. The CDR3 sequence is CSARYGLAGGGKSSYNEQFF. For the CDR3, the DNA is TGCAGTGCTAGATACGGACTAGCGGGAGGTGGAAAGAGCTCCTACAATGAGCAGTTCTTC.